Following are 25 T cell receptor beta chains from one sample sequenced in a study of shared clonotypes between healthy human individuals. The protocol was immunoSEQ multiplex PCR, while the TCRdb copy is restricted to in-frame clones and leaves out a portion. The profile covers 2.3 million or so clones, with more than 80% appearing a single time and 0.39% taken by the ten largest. Specimen: naive CD4+ T cells from PBMCs. Documented subset: CD45RA+ positively selected. All receptors derive from a man in his late teens or twenties in good health. Some clones in this sample may be carry-over from other donors' samples.

This clone appeared a single time. CDR3 nucleotides: TGTGCCAGCAGCCTGAAACAGGGGCCTTACGAGCAGTACTTC. Translation gives CASSLKQGPYEQYF. The chain is built from TRBV7-2 and TRBJ2-7; 7 nucleotides line up with TRBD1. The germline V gene has CDR1 SGHTA and CDR2 FQGNSA. The CDR3 has 14 residues. V lost 5 bases to trimming and J lost 4 bases; unmatched junction nucleotides: 8.

The DNA of the CDR3 is TGTGCCAGCAGCGCCCAGCACCAAAGTGGCGAGCAGTACTTC. Encoded protein: CASSAQHQSGEQYF. The gene calls are TRBV9 and TRBJ2-7; D not resolved. The CDR3 has 14 amino acids. V dropped 3 bases and J dropped 6 bases, with 16 bases sitting between them. The germline CDR1 and CDR2 sequences are SGDLS and YYNGEE. The complete variable domain, with remaining parts taken from reference TRBV9 and TRBJ2-7, reads DSGVTQTPKHLITATGQRVTLRCSPRSGDLSVYWYQQSLDQGLQFLIQYYNGEERAKGNILERFSAQQFPDLHSELNLSSLELGDSALYFCASSAQHQSGEQYFGPGTRLTVT.

With respect to this clone: Other DNA sequences within the sample encode an identical CDR3. CDR3 in DNA: TGTGCCAGCTCACCGGGGACGGGGAATGAAAAACTGTTTTTT. The encoded protein is CASSPGTGNEKLFF. The V gene is TRBV18, the J gene TRBJ1-4; D may be TRBD1 (5 bases). V lost 3 bases, J lost 5 bases, and 10 bases lay in between. The germline V gene encodes CDR1 KGHSH and CDR2 LQKENI. The CDR3 totals 14 residues.

The V gene is TRBV7-7, the J gene TRBJ2-1; 7 bases match TRBD1. CDR3 length equals 14 residues. Germline-derived CDR1 and CDR2 are SSHAT and FNYEAQ (reference sequence). Trimming at V came to 6 bases and at J to 3 bases, leaving 5 bases not matched to a gene. CDR3 loop: CASRSGTDYNEQFF. Written as DNA, the CDR3 is TGTGCCAGCAGGTCCGGGACAGACTACAATGAGCAGTTCTTC. Full variable domain (missing parts from reference TRBV7-7 and TRBJ2-1): GAGVSQSPRYKVTKRGQDVTLRCDPISSHATLYWYQQALGQGPEFLTYFNYEAQPDKSGLPSDRFSAERPEGSISTLTIQRTEQRDSAMYRCASRSGTDYNEQFFGPGTRLTVL.

This sequence joins TRBV4-2 and TRBJ2-7; D unresolved. The V end lost 0 bases, the J end lost 3 bases, and 6 bases lay between the germline ends. Germline CDR1 is LGHNA and CDR2 is YNFKEQ. The CDR3 is 13 residues long. DNA for the CDR3: TGTGCCAGCAGCCAAGATCACGGCTACGAGCAGTACTTC. This translates into CASSQDHGYEQYF.

Notes on this clone: This same CDR3 is encoded by further DNA sequences in the sample. The chain carries TRBV18 and TRBJ2-1; D is uncertain. V lost 3 bases and J lost 3, with 6 bases in between. The germline V gene encodes CDR1 KGHSH and CDR2 LQKENI. This CDR3 region has 13 residues. The CDR3 here is CASSPGIYNEQFF. In nucleotides, the CDR3 is TGTGCCAGCTCACCGGGGATCTACAATGAGCAGTTCTTC.

About this clone: Other nucleotide sequences in the sample specify the same CDR3. The chain combines TRBV18 with TRBJ2-2; D is undetermined. The V gene's germline CDR1 is KGHSH and CDR2 LQKENI. The CDR3 length is 12 residues. V lost 5 bases and J 0 bases, leaving 1 base between the germline ends. CDR3 amino acids: CASSSNTGELFF. CDR3 DNA: TGTGCCAGCTCATCGAACACCGGGGAGCTGTTTTTT.

This clone was seen just once. This chain uses TRBV7-3 with TRBJ2-7; TRBD1 matches at 7 bases. Germline trimming cut 0 bases from V and 3 bases from J; bases unmatched to any gene: 5. The CDR3 has 15 amino acids. Per the germline V gene, CDR1 is SGHTA and CDR2 is FQGTGA. CDR3 DNA sequence: TGTGCCAGCAGCTTAACCGGGACAGCTATCTACGAGCAGTACTTC. This gives the protein CASSLTGTAIYEQYF.

The V and J genes are TRBV4-2 and TRBJ2-2; 11 bases are a match to TRBD2. Germline lookup yields CDR1 LGHNA and CDR2 YNFKEQ. The CDR3 has 17 residues. V lost 0 bases, J lost 7 bases, and 7 bases stayed unmatched. The CDR3 loop is CASSQDRLAGGRGELFF. CDR3 DNA: TGTGCCAGCAGCCAAGATAGGCTAGCGGGAGGTCGCGGGGAGCTGTTTTTT.

The chain joins TRBV5-1 to TRBJ1-2; TRBD1 agrees at 9 bases. The trim removed 4 bases at V and 6 bases at J, leaving 10 bases unmatched. Germline V gene lookup returns CDR1 SGHRS and CDR2 YFSETQ. The CDR3 sequence is 15 residues long. The CDR3 region has the DNA TGCGCCAGCAGCGGGGCCGGGACAGGGTACGATGGCTACACCTTC. Amino acid sequence: CASSGAGTGYDGYTF.

This chain joins TRBV9 and TRBJ2-1, with D unresolved. This CDR3 has 11 residues. Germline-derived CDR1 and CDR2 are SGDLS and YYNGEE. V was clipped by 8 bases and J by 4 bases, with 7 bases between them. The CDR3 coding sequence is TGTGCCAGGAAACGGTACAATGAGCAGTTCTTC. Translated: CARKRYNEQFF.

The chain couples TRBV7-2 to TRBJ1-1, with D possibly being TRBD1 (5 bases). Germline V lookup: CDR1 SGHTA, CDR2 FQGNSA. Deletions cut 4 bases from V and 5 bases from J, with 14 bases between. The CDR3 is 14 amino acids. The CDR3 bases are TGTGCCAGCAGCTCACTAATGGGGGGGACTGAAGCTTTCTTT. Its protein is CASSSLMGGTEAFF.

As for this clone: This sample includes further DNA sequences coding for the same CDR3. The chain combines TRBV5-4 with TRBJ2-1; tentatively, D is TRBD1 (5 bases). Deletions cut 0 bases from V and 0 bases from J, with 7 bases between. CDR3 length: 15 amino acids. CDR1 is SGHNT and CDR2 is YYREEE in the germline V gene (reference sequence). The CDR3 reads CASSLGGDSYNEQFF. The CDR3 region has the DNA TGTGCCAGCAGCTTGGGGGGCGACTCCTACAATGAGCAGTTCTTC.

This chain joins TRBV2 and TRBJ1-5; 8 bases align to TRBD1. V was clipped by 7 bases and J by 5 bases; unmatched bases: 13. The CDR3 is made up of 16 amino acids. Germline V CDR1 and CDR2: SNHLY, FYNNEI. The CDR3: CASKREPGTGDQPQHF. Written as DNA, the CDR3 is TGTGCCAGCAAACGCGAGCCCGGGACAGGAGATCAGCCCCAGCATTTT.

About this clone itself: The sample contains more than one DNA sequence encoding this CDR3. This rearrangement joins TRBV19 to TRBJ2-5, with D possibly being TRBD2 (5 bases). Germline V CDR1 and CDR2: LNHDA, SQIVND (reference sequence). The CDR3 has 13 amino acids. The V and J ends lost 3 bases and 5 bases respectively, with 10 bases between them. The CDR3 sequence is CASSIPGSETQYF. In nucleotides, the CDR3 is TGTGCCAGTAGTATTCCGGGGTCCGAGACCCAGTACTTC.

V and J are TRBV6-1 and TRBJ2-6; 7 bases align to TRBD2. CDR1 MNHNS and CDR2 SASEGT come from the germline V gene. The V segment lost 7 bases and the J segment 3 bases; nucleotides outside the gene matches: 6. The CDR3 length is 15 residues. The chain's CDR3 is CASNGGDLGANVLTF. The CDR3 DNA reads as TGTGCCAGCAATGGGGGGGATCTTGGGGCCAACGTCCTGACTTTC.

This chain connects TRBV5-6 to TRBJ1-1, with 7 bases that match TRBD1. This CDR3 contains 15 residues. Germline V lookup: CDR1 SGHDT, CDR2 YYEEEE. Trimming at V came to 2 bases and at J to 1 base, leaving 5 bases not matched to a gene. The CDR3 nucleotides read TGTGCCAGCAGCTTACCGGGACAGACGAACACTGAAGCTTTCTTT. Encoded protein: CASSLPGQTNTEAFF.

This chain uses TRBV2 with TRBJ1-4; 7 bases match TRBD1. The germline V gene has CDR1 SNHLY and CDR2 FYNNEI. The CDR3 runs to 16 residues. Trimming at V came to 7 bases and at J to 7 bases, leaving 15 bases not matched to a gene. The DNA for the CDR3 is TGTGCCAGCACCCGCTTTGGACAGGTCAATCTTGAAAAACTGTTTTTT. Its translation: CASTRFGQVNLEKLFF.

The J gene is TRBJ1-5, the V gene TRBV18; weak D call: TRBD1 (6 bases). CDR1 is KGHSH, CDR2 LQKENI, per germline. Trimming cost V 6 bases and J 3 bases, with 9 bases left between them. This CDR3 is built from 13 residues. Here the CDR3 DNA reads TGTGCCAGCTCGAGGGGGGACAATCAGCCCCAGCATTTT. Protein: CASSRGDNQPQHF. Together with reference TRBV18 and TRBJ1-5, the CDR3 gives the full variable domain: NAGVMQNPRHLVRRRGQEARLRCSPMKGHSHVYWYRQLPEEGLKFMVYLQKENIIDESGMPKERFSAEFPKEGPSILRIQQVVRGDSAAYFCASSRGDNQPQHFGDGTRLSIL.

The V and J genes are TRBV7-2 and TRBJ2-7; D is unresolved. The length of the CDR3 is 15 residues. V dropped 5 bases and J dropped 0 bases, with 14 bases sitting between them. Germline V gene data show CDR1 as SGHTA and CDR2 as FQGNSA. The CDR3 is CASSPFSRSSYEQYF. Here the CDR3 DNA reads TGTGCCAGCAGCCCATTCAGCAGGAGCTCCTACGAGCAGTACTTC.

The rearrangement links TRBV2 to TRBJ2-3; D ambiguous. The CDR3 length is 13 residues. Trimming pared 5 bases from V and 1 base from J, leaving 7 bases between. Germline V gives CDR1 SNHLY, CDR2 FYNNEI. CDR3 coding DNA: TGTGCCAGCAGTCCTACCCGCACAGATACGCAGTATTTT. It is translated as CASSPTRTDTQYF.

This clone occurred a few times. V usage is TRBV6-5 and J usage is TRBJ1-1; 7 bases fit TRBD1. This CDR3 is built from 14 residues. From germline, CDR1 is MNHEY and CDR2 SVGAGI. Trimming took 2 bases from V and 5 from J; bases not matched to a gene: 5. This CDR3 is CASSYRDSRTEAFF. CDR3 sequence (DNA): TGTGCCAGCAGTTACCGGGACAGTCGGACTGAAGCTTTCTTT.

The V call is TRBV9, the J call TRBJ2-5, with D perhaps TRBD1 or TRBD2 (5 bases each). The CDR3 runs 15 residues. CDR1 is SGDLS and CDR2 is YYNGEE in the germline V gene. V lost 2 bases and J 5 bases, leaving 16 bases between the germline ends. CDR3 protein: CASSVRTRGGETQYF. CDR3 bases: TGTGCCAGCAGCGTCCGAACGAGGGGTGGCGAGACCCAGTACTTC.

The V gene is TRBV27, the J gene TRBJ2-1, with 8 bases matching TRBD2. The length of the CDR3 is 19 residues. J gave up 0 bases and V 6 bases, and 16 bases lay outside the gene matches. CDR1 is MNHEY, CDR2 SMNVEV, per germline (reference sequence). The CDR3 sequence: CASSPYGDGLAGSYNEQFF. The CDR3 DNA reads as TGTGCCAGCAGCCCATATGGGGACGGCCTAGCGGGCTCCTACAATGAGCAGTTCTTC.

The genes are TRBV9 and TRBJ2-1; D could derive from TRBD1 or TRBD2 (5 bases each). CDR1 SGDLS and CDR2 YYNGEE come from the germline V gene. There are 15 residues in the CDR3. V lost 4 bases to trimming and J lost 4 bases, with 15 bases between them. CDR3 DNA sequence: TGTGCCAGCAGCCTTATCGTCGGGGCGTACAATGAGCAGTTCTTC. Translation: CASSLIVGAYNEQFF.